This T cell receptor beta chain originates from a study of cytomegalovirus exposure and HLA in healthy donors. Study-level background: Some 180 million T cells yielded 100 million or so unique TCR beta sequences in earlier analysis.

This clone showed up just once. What it binds is unknown. The primer mix had 60 Vbeta and 13 Jbeta primers. Produced via immunoSEQ multiplex PCR; TCRdb's table is partial and in-frame only. Here the sample spans about 94,000 clones, 81% being singletons. The CDR3 consists of 16 residues. Trimming removed 3 bases from V and 0 bases from J, with 13 bases in between. Germline assignment: CDR1 LGHNA and CDR2 YNFKEQ. Study-wide points: TCR beta sequences reportedly predicted most subjects' HLA-A and HLA-B alleles accurately.

Sequencing input: PBMCs. The TCR originated in a human donor in good health. This chain connects TRBV4-2 to TRBJ2-3; possible D gene TRBD1, 6 bases. CDR3 loop: CASSHPDSPSTDTQYF. DNA for the CDR3: TGTGCCAGCAGCCATCCGGACAGCCCTAGCACAGATACGCAGTATTTT.